The clone carrying this T cell receptor (beta chain) was seen repeatedly, ten times or more. The antigen remains unidentified. The sample comes from a study of response to subunit inactivated influenza vaccine. This CDR3 is 14 amino acids long. V lost 5 bases and J lost 7, with 17 bases in between. CDR1 is DFQATT and CDR2 is SNEGSKA in the germline V gene (reference sequence). Via MiXCR, TCRdb re-called the RT-PCR reads, giving one row per CDR3 protein. The sample lists over 650,000 distinct CDR3 sequences; less than 20% were seen once. Study-wide results and caveats: Each seasonal flu vaccination may recruit only limited new T cells, authors suggested.

The origin of this receptor is a middle-aged man who received an inactivated influenza vaccine. The sequences come from PBMCs from blood, collected 4 to 6 days after vaccination. This chain connects TRBV20-1 to TRBJ2-2; TRBD2 might be the D (5 bases). DNA for the CDR3: TGCAGTGCTGGAGTAGGCGGGTCGGGCGGGGAGCTGTTTTTT. It yields the protein CSAGVGGSGGELFF.